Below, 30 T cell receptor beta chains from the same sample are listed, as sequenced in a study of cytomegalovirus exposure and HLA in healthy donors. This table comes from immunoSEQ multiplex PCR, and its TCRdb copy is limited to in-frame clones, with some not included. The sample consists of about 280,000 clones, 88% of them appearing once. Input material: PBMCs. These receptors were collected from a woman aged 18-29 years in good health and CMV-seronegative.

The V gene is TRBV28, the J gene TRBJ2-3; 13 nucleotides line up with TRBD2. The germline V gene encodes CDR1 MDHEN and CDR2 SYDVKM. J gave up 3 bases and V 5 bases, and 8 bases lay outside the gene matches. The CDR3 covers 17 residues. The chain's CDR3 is CASSGTRGLAGTDTQYF. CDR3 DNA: TGTGCCAGCAGTGGCACTAGGGGACTAGCGGGAACAGATACGCAGTATTTT.

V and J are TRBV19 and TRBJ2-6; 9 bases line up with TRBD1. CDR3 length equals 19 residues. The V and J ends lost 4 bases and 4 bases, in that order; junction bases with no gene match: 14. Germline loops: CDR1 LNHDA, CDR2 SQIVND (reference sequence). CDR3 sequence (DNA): TGTGCCAGTAGTACCCCCGGGACAGGGATATTTTGGGGGGCCAACGTCCTGACTTTC. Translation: CASSTPGTGIFWGANVLTF.

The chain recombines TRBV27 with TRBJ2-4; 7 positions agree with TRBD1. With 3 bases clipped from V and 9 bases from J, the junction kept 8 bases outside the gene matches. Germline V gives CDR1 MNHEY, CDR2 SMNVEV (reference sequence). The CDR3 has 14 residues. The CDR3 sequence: CASSLFEGAGIQYF. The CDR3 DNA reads TGTGCCAGCAGTTTGTTTGAGGGGGCCGGCATTCAGTACTTC.

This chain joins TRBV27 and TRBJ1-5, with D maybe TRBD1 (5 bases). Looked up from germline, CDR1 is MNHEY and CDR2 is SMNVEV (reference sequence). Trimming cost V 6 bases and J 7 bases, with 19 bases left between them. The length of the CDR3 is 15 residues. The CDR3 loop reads CASRHQQDPGQPQHF. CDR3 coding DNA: TGTGCCAGCAGGCACCAACAGGACCCAGGGCAGCCCCAGCATTTT.

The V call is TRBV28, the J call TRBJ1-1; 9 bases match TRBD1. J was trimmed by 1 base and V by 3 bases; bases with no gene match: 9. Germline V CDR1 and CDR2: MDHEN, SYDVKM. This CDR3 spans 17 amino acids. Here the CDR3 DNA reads TGTGCCAGCAGTTTTCTAATGGACAGGGGAGAGAACACTGAAGCTTTCTTT. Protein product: CASSFLMDRGENTEAFF.

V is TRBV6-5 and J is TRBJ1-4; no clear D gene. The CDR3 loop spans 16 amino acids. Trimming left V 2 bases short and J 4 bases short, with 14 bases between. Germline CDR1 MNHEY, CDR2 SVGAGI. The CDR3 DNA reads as TGTGCCAGCAGTTACGGGCCGTTGTCGGTTAATGAAAAACTGTTTTTT. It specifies CASSYGPLSVNEKLFF.

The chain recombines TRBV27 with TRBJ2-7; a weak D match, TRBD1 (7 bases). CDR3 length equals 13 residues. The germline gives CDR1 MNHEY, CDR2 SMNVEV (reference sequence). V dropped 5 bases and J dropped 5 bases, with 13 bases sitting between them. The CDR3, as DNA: TGTGCCAGCAGTCCTCAGGGGGGCAACGAGCAGTACTTC. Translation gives CASSPQGGNEQYF.

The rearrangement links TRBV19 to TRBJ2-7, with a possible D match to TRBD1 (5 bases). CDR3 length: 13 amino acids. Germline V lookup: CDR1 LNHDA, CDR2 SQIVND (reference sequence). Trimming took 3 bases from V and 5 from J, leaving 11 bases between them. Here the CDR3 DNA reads TGTGCCAGTAGTATCAGGGTCCGGGACGAGCAGTACTTC. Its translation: CASSIRVRDEQYF.

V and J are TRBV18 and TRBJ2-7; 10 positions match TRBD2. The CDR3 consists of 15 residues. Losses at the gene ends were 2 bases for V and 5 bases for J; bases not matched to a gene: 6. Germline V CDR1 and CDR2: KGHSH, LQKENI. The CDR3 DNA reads TGTGCCAGCTCACCAGGCCTAGCGGGAGCAAACGAGCAGTACTTC. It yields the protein CASSPGLAGANEQYF.

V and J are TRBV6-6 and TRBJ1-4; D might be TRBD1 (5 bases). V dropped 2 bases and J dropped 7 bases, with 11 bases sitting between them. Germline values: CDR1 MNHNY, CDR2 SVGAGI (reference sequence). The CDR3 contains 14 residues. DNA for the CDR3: TGTGCCAGCAGTTACGACAGTCTAGGTGAAAAACTGTTTTTT. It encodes CASSYDSLGEKLFF.

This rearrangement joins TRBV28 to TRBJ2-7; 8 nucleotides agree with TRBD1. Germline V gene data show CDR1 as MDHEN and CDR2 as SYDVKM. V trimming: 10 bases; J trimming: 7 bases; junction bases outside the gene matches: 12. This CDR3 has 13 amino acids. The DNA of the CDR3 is TGTGCCACAGGGCAGGGGGCGCGGGAAGAGCAGTACTTC. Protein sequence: CATGQGAREEQYF.

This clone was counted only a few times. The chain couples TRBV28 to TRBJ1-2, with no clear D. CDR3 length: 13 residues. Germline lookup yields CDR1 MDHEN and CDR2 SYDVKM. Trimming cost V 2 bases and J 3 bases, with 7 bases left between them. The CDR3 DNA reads TGTGCCAGCAGTTTAGTGGCGGACTATGGCTACACCTTC. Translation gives CASSLVADYGYTF.

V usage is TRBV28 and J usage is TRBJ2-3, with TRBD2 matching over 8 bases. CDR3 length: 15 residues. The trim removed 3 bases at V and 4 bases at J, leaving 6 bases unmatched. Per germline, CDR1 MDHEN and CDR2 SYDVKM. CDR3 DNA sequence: TGTGCCAGCAGTTTCGCGGGAGGCGACTCAGATACGCAGTATTTT. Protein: CASSFAGGDSDTQYF.

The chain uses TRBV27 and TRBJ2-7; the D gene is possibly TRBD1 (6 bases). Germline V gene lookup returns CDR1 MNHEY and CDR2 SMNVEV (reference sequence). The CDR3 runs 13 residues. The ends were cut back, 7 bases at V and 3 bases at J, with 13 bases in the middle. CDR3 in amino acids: CASKGHERYEQYF. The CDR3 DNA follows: TGTGCCAGCAAGGGACACGAACGCTACGAGCAGTACTTC.

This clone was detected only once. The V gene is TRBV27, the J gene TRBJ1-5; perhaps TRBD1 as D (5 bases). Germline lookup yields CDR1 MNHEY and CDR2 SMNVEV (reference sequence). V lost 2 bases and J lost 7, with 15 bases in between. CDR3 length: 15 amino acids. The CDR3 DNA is TGTGCCAGCAGTTTAAGCACAGGATGGAACCAGCCCCAGCATTTT. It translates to CASSLSTGWNQPQHF.

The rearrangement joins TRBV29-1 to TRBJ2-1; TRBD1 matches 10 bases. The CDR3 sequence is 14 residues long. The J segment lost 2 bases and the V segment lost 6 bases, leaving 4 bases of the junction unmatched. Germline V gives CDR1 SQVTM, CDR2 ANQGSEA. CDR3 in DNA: TGCAGCGTAGGACAGGGGGAGGCCTACAATGAGCAGTTCTTC. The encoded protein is CSVGQGEAYNEQFF.

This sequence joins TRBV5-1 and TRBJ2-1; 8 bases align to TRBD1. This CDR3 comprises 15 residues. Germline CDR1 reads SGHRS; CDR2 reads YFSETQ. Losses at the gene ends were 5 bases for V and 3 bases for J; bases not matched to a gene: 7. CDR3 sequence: CASSLTGDFYNEQFF. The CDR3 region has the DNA TGCGCCAGCAGTCTGACAGGGGACTTCTACAATGAGCAGTTCTTC.

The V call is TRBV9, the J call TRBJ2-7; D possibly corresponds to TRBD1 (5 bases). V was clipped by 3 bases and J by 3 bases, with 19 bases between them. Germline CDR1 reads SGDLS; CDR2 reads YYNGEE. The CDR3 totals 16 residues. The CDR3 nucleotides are TGTGCCAGCAGCGCTTCCGGAGACAGACCTCTCTACGAGCAGTACTTC. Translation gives CASSASGDRPLYEQYF.

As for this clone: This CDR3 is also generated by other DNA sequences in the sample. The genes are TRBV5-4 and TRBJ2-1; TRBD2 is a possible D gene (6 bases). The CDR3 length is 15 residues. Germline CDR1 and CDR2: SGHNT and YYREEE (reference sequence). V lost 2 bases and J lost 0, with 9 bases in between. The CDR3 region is CASSLRGSSYNEQFF. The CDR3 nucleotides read TGTGCCAGCAGCTTACGGGGGAGCTCCTACAATGAGCAGTTCTTC. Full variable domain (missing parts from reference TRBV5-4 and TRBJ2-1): ETGVTQSPTHLIKTRGQQVTLRCSSQSGHNTVSWYQQALGQGPQFIFQYYREEENGRGNFPPRFSGLQFPNYSSELNVNALELDDSALYLCASSLRGSSYNEQFFGPGTRLTVL.

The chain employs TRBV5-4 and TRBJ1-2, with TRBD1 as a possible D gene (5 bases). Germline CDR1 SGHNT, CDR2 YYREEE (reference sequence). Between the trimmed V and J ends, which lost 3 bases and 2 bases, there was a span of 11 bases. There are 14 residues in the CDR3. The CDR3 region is CASSSGLKNYGYTF. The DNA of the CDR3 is TGTGCCAGCAGCTCGGGACTTAAAAACTATGGCTACACCTTC.

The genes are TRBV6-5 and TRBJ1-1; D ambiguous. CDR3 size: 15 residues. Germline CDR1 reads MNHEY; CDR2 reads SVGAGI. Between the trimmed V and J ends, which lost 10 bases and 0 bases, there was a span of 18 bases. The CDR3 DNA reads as TGTGCCACCCAAACCCACAGAATTATGAACACTGAAGCTTTCTTT. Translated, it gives CATQTHRIMNTEAFF.

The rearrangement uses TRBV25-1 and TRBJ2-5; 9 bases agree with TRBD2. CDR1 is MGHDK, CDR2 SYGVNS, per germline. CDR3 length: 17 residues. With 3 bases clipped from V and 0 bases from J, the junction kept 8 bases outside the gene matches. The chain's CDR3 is CASSDSAAGGYQETQYF. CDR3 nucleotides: TGTGCCAGCAGTGATAGTGCGGCGGGAGGGTACCAAGAGACCCAGTACTTC.

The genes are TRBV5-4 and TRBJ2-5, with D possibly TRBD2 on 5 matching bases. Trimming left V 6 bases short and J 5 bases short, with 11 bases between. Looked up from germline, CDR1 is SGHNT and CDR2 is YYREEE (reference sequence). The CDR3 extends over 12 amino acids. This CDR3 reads CASNSGGETQYF. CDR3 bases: TGTGCCAGCAACTCCGGCGGGGAGACCCAGTACTTC. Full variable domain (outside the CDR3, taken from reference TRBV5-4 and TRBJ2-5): ETGVTQSPTHLIKTRGQQVTLRCSSQSGHNTVSWYQQALGQGPQFIFQYYREEENGRGNFPPRFSGLQFPNYSSELNVNALELDDSALYLCASNSGGETQYFGPGTRLLVL.

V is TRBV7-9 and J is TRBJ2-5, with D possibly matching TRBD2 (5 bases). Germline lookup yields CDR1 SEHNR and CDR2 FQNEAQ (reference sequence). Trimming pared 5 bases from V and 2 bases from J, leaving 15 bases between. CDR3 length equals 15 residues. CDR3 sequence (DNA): TGTGCCAGCAGCCCGCGGGCGGTGGAACAAGAGACCCAGTACTTC. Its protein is CASSPRAVEQETQYF.

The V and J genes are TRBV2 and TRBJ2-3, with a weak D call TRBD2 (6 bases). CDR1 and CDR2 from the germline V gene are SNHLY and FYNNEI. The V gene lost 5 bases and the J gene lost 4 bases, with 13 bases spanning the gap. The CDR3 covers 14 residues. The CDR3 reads CASSREAKADTQYF. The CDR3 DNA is TGTGCCAGCAGTAGGGAGGCGAAGGCAGATACGCAGTATTTT.

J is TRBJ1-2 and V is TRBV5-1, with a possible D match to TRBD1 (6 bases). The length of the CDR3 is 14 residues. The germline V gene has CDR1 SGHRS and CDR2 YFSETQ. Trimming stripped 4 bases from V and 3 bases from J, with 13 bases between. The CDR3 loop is CASSRGQTYYGYTF. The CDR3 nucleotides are TGCGCCAGCAGCAGAGGACAGACATACTATGGCTACACCTTC.

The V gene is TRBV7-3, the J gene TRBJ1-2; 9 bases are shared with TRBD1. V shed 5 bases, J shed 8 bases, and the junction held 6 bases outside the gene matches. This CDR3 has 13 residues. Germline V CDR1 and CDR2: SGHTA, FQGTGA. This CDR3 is CASSQQGASGYTF. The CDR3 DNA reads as TGTGCCAGCAGCCAACAGGGGGCGAGCGGCTACACCTTC.

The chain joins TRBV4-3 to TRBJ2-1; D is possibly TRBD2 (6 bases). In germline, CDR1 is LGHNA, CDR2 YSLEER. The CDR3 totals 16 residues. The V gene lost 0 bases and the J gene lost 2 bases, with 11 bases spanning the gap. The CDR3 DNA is TGCGCCAGCAGCCAAGAGGGCGGGAACACCTACAATGAGCAGTTCTTC. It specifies CASSQEGGNTYNEQFF.

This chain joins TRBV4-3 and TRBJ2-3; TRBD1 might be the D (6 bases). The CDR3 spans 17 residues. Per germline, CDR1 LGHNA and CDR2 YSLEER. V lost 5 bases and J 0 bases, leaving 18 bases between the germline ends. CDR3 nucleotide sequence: TGCGCCAGCAGCAGGGTTACAGGGCCCCTTAGCACAGATACGCAGTATTTT. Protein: CASSRVTGPLSTDTQYF.

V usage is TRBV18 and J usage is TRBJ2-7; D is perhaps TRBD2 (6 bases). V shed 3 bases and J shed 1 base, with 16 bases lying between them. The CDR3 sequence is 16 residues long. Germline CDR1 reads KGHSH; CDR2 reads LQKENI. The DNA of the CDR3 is TGTGCCAGCTCACCCACTCCTGGGACTTTTTCCTACGAGCAGTACTTC. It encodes CASSPTPGTFSYEQYF.